Listed below are T cell receptor beta chains from one sample, sequenced in a study of shared clonotypes between healthy human individuals. TCRdb's table, derived via immunoSEQ multiplex PCR, lists solely in-frame clones and lacks some. The top ten hold around 0.13% of the sample, which has around 2.1 million clones, approximately 96% seen once. Material for sequencing was naive CD4+ T cells sorted from blood. These receptors originate from a man aged 18-30 years in good health. Both conserved end residues are part of each CDR3. The D gene is left open where the match is weak. Clone size appears in some rows only: once, few, many, or a class for an expanded clone.

size	V	J	length	D	DNA	CDR3
NA	TRBV5-1	TRBJ1-2	12	NA	TGCGCCAGCAGCTCAACAGGGACTGGCTACACCTTC	CASSSTGTGYTF
NA	TRBV5-1	TRBJ1-1	15	NA	TGCGCCAGCAGCTTGGGCAGATCTCTGGGTGGTGAAGCTTTCTTT	CASSLGRSLGGEAFF
NA	TRBV6-5	TRBJ2-7	15	NA	TGTGCCAGCAGTTACTTGATAGGAGGGACCCTCGAGCAGTACTTC	CASSYLIGGTLEQYF
NA	TRBV11-1	TRBJ2-1	15	NA	TGTGCCAGCAGCGCAGACAGGTCCTCCTACAATGAGCAGTTCTTC	CASSADRSSYNEQFF
NA	TRBV29-1	TRBJ2-7	13	TRBD1	TGCAGCGTTATCGGGGACAGAAGCTACGAGCAGTACTTC	CSVIGDRSYEQYF
NA	TRBV10-3	TRBJ2-2	15	TRBD2	TGTGCCATCAGCCCGACTAGCGGAAACACCGGGGAGCTGTTTTTT	CAISPTSGNTGELFF
NA	TRBV5-6	TRBJ2-5	11	NA	TGTGCCAGCATGCGCCGAGAGACCCAGTACTTC	CASMRRETQYF
NA	TRBV7-9	TRBJ1-4	17	NA	TGTGCCAGCAGCCCTCGGGGGTCAGCCGCAACTAATGAAAAACTGTTTTTT	CASSPRGSAATNEKLFF
NA	TRBV6-5	TRBJ2-2	13	NA	TGTGCCAGCCTCAGGGTAGACACCGGGGAGCTGTTTTTT	CASLRVDTGELFF
NA	TRBV10-3	TRBJ2-7	11	NA	TGTGCCCCACCTACTATCGGCGAGCAGTACTTC	CAPPTIGEQYF
once	TRBV5-1	TRBJ2-7	14	TRBD1	TGCGCCAGCAGGGGACAGGTATCCTCCTACGAGCAGTACTTC	CASRGQVSSYEQYF
NA	TRBV7-9	TRBJ1-5	15	NA	TGTGCCAGCAGCCTGGGGGACGGCAGCAATCAGCCCCAGCATTTT	CASSLGDGSNQPQHF
NA	TRBV30	TRBJ1-1	14	NA	TGTGCCTGGAGTAGGGGGACTAGGAACACTGAAGCTTTCTTT	CAWSRGTRNTEAFF
NA	TRBV5-1	TRBJ2-2	15	TRBD1	TGCGCCAGCAGCGGGGGACAGCGGAACACCGGGGAGCTGTTTTTT	CASSGGQRNTGELFF
NA	TRBV5-8	TRBJ2-2	14	NA	TGTGCCAGCAGCTTGGATCCGGGTACCGGGGAGCTGTTTTTT	CASSLDPGTGELFF
NA	TRBV7-2	TRBJ1-3	13	NA	TGTGCCAGCAGCTTACTCGGGGGAAACACCATATATTTT	CASSLLGGNTIYF
NA	TRBV30	TRBJ1-5	14	TRBD1	TGTGCCTGGAGTTTTACAGGGGTAGGTCAGCCCCAGCATTTT	CAWSFTGVGQPQHF
NA	TRBV28	TRBJ2-1	14	TRBD1	TGTGCCAGCAGTCCGGGACAGATTGCAAATGAGCAGTTCTTC	CASSPGQIANEQFF
NA	TRBV30	TRBJ2-5	15	TRBD2	TGTGCCTGGAGTGTTGGGGGAGGGCCCCAAGAGACCCAGTACTTC	CAWSVGGGPQETQYF
NA	TRBV7-2	TRBJ2-5	17	TRBD2	TGTGCCAGCAGCTTAGAACTAGCGGGAGGGCCGGGAGAGACCCAGTACTTC	CASSLELAGGPGETQYF
NA	TRBV10-3	TRBJ1-5	15	NA	TGTGCCATCAGTGAGTCGACGGATAGCAATCAGCCCCAGCATTTT	CAISESTDSNQPQHF
NA	TRBV18	TRBJ1-1	15	TRBD1	TGTGCCAGCTCACCAAATACAGGGGGCTGGGCTGAAGCTTTCTTT	CASSPNTGGWAEAFF
NA	TRBV7-2	TRBJ2-7	15	NA	TGTGCCAGCAGCTTAGAGGCAGGGAAGGGAGGCGAGCAGTACTTC	CASSLEAGKGGEQYF
NA	TRBV2	TRBJ2-4	15	TRBD1	TGTGCCAGCACCGATAGACAGGGGGCGAGGAACATTCAGTACTTC	CASTDRQGARNIQYF
once	TRBV4-3	TRBJ2-1	16	NA	TGCGCCAGCAGCCAAGAGTTTTCTGGCTCCTACAATGAGCAGTTCTTC	CASSQEFSGSYNEQFF
NA	TRBV7-9	TRBJ1-2	16	NA	TGTGCCAGCAGCCCGGATGCAGGGGTGCTAGGCTATGGCTACACCTTC	CASSPDAGVLGYGYTF
once	TRBV5-1	TRBJ2-1	14	NA	TGCGCCAGCAAGACACAGGGAACCAAAGATGAGCAGTTCTTC	CASKTQGTKDEQFF
NA	TRBV5-1	TRBJ1-1	14	TRBD1	TGCGCCAGCAGCTTCAGGGGGTTCGGCACTGAAGCTTTCTTT	CASSFRGFGTEAFF
NA	TRBV5-1	TRBJ1-1	16	TRBD1	TGCGCCAGCAGCTTGCTTAACAGGGGAAGAAACACTGAAGCTTTCTTT	CASSLLNRGRNTEAFF
NA	TRBV5-4	TRBJ2-3	12	NA	TGTGCCAGCAGCTCCATCCCAGATACGCAGTATTTT	CASSSIPDTQYF
NA	TRBV4-1	TRBJ1-1	21	NA	TGCGCCAGCAGCCAAGATAGGGTAGTGGGGAGGTCCCCCCTTATGAACACTGAAGCTTTCTTT	CASSQDRVVGRSPLMNTEAFF
NA	TRBV28	TRBJ1-2	13	NA	TGTGCCAGCAGTTTGGCAGGGGTCTATGGCTACACCTTC	CASSLAGVYGYTF
NA	TRBV14	TRBJ2-2	15	NA	TGTGCCAGCAGCCACGGGACAACGAACACCGGGGAGCTGTTTTTT	CASSHGTTNTGELFF
NA	TRBV28	TRBJ1-5	14	TRBD1	TGTGCCAGCAGTTTAGAACAGGGGGGTCAGCCCCAGCATTTT	CASSLEQGGQPQHF
once	TRBV28	TRBJ2-2	15	TRBD1	TGTGCCAGCAGAACAACAGGGGAAGGGACCGGGGAGCTGTTTTTT	CASRTTGEGTGELFF
NA	TRBV9	TRBJ2-2	18	NA	TGTGCCAGCAGCTCACTTGGCGGGCACTCTGCGAACACCGGGGAGCTGTTTTTT	CASSSLGGHSANTGELFF
NA	TRBV7-4	TRBJ1-5	17	NA	TGTGCCAGCAACTTCGGTTGTGAGAGGGACAATACAATCCCCCAGCATTTT	CASNFGCERDNTIPQHF